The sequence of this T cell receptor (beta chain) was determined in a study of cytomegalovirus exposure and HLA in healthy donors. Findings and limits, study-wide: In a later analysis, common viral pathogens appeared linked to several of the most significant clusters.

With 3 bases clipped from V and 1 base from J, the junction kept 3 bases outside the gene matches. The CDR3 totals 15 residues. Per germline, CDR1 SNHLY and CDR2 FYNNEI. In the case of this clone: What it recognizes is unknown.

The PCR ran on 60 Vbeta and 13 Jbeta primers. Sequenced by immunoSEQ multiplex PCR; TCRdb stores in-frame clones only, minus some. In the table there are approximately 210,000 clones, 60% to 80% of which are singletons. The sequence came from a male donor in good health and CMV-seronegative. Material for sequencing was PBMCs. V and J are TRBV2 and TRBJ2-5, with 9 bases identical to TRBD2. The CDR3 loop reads CASSERLAVQETQYF. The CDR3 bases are TGTGCCAGCAGTGAGAGACTAGCGGTCCAAGAGACCCAGTACTTC.